Detailed here is one TCR beta chain. These data are taken from a study of T cells in Graves' hyperthyroidism and ophthalmopathy. The CDR3 is 16 amino acids. With 0 bases removed from V and 6 bases from J, the gap between germline ends came to 17 bases. The germline CDR1 and CDR2 sequences are LGHNA and YSLEER. It was RNA transcripts that yielded the amplified TCR beta CDR3 regions. The HTBI primer set drove a first-round RT-PCR of the TCR CDR3. A single record per CDR3 protein comes from TCRdb applying MiXCR to the multiplex PCR reads. The table records nearly 750,000 distinct CDR3 sequences, 30% to 40% of them present only once.

The sample consisted of blood. This TCR came from a woman between 35 and 50 years old with Graves' hyperthyroidism. This chain connects TRBV4-3 to TRBJ2-5; D is unresolved. Here the CDR3 DNA reads TGCGCCAGCAGCCAAGATGGGCTTGGGGTGGGAAAGACCCAGTACTTC. Its translation is CASSQDGLGVGKTQYF.